The 3 T cell receptor beta chains below come from one sample, sequenced in a study of T-cell reconstitution after alpha-beta-depleted transplantation in children. TCRbeta library preparation incorporated unique molecular identifiers. Via MiXCR, TCRdb re-called the PCR reads, giving one row per CDR3 protein. The profile shows under 300,000 distinct CDR3 sequences, over 9.5% of them singletons. The sample in question was PBMCs from the stem cell graft donor, obtained from the stem cell graft. These TCRs come from a human donor who donated a stem cell graft to a child with SCID.

This clonotype was counted ten times or more. V gene TRBV5-5 combines with J gene TRBJ2-1; TRBD2 agrees at 10 bases. J lost 1 base, V lost 1 base, and 8 bases had no gene match. Germline V CDR1 and CDR2: SGHKS, YYEKEE (reference sequence). The CDR3 has 18 amino acids. The CDR3 DNA reads as TGTGCCAGCAGCTTGACCCTCAAACTAGCGGGGTCCTACAATGAGCAGTTCTTC. This sequence encodes CASSLTLKLAGSYNEQFF.

Many counts were recorded for this clonotype. The rearrangement joins TRBV5-6 to TRBJ2-7; tentatively, D is TRBD1 or TRBD2 (5 bases each). The CDR3 extends over 14 amino acids. Looked up from germline, CDR1 is SGHDT and CDR2 is YYEEEE. The ends were cut back, 4 bases at V and 4 bases at J, with 15 bases in the middle. Here the CDR3 DNA reads TGTGCCAGCAGCCCAAGGGACCTGCGATACGAGCAGTACTTC. Translating gives CASSPRDLRYEQYF.

The rearrangement joins TRBV12-3 or TRBV12-4 to TRBJ1-5; TRBD1 is a possible D gene (5 bases). The CDR3 consists of 15 residues. V was cut by 3 bases and J by 2 bases, with 11 bases left in between. CDR3 sequence: CASSFAGFGNQPQHF. In DNA form, the CDR3 reads TGTGCCAGCAGTTTTGCAGGGTTTGGCAATCAGCCCCAGCATTTT.